This T cell receptor (beta chain) stems from a study of blood T cell repertoires in COVID-19. This CDR3 spans 16 amino acids. V was shortened by 3 bases and J by 3 bases, with 17 bases between the two germline ends. Germline V lookup: CDR1 LGHNA, CDR2 YNFKEQ. The method was immunoSEQ multiplex PCR; TCRdb's version includes in-frame clones alone and lacks a portion of them. This sample yields fewer than 65,000 clones, of which about 80% are seen a single time; roughly 3.9% belongs to the top ten. The sequenced sample consisted of peripheral blood. The chain links TRBV4-2 to TRBJ2-5; no definite D call. The TCR sequence derives from a man aged 55 to 70 with acute or convalescent COVID-19. This chain's CDR3 is CASSHSPSAVKETQYF. The CDR3 DNA follows: TGTGCCAGCAGCCATTCCCCCTCGGCGGTAAAAGAGACCCAGTACTTC.